This TCR beta chain derives from a study of blood T cell repertoires in COVID-19 (dated by TCRdb to the early 2020s). Notes on the research overall: Samples covering the acute and convalescent phases of COVID-19 were provided by collaborators in the United States, Italy and Spain. Deeply sampled blood TCRbeta repertoires from subjects exposed to, actively infected with, or recovered from COVID-19 were included in the dataset. The samples were drawn from the first 160 participants of the ongoing ImmuneRACE study and from some 1,300 subjects provided by 6 global collaborators. The material from the prospective study consisted of cDNA or gDNA derived from T cells, B-cell-depleted T cells, or PBMCs. A freely available public database, intended as a resource for researchers studying the immune response to SARS-CoV-2, is where the repertoires were released. Nearly every sample came with metadata listing a de-identified subject ID, COVID-19 status, age in years and sex. HLA class I and class II types, where available, came from metadata supplied by the sample provider rather than from assay-based typing. Paper-wide results and their limitations: How much clinical and demographic metadata was included differed by source and by participant, and the metadata was provided uncurated.

TCRbeta CDR3 regions were amplified from genomic DNA by means of the immunoSEQ Assay, a bias-controlled multiplex PCR. The authors' pipeline ran thus. The number of nucleated cells in each sample was estimated by amplification of reference gene primers within the assay. To quantify the absolute abundance of each unique TCRbeta CDR3 rearrangement, sequence reads were collapsed and filtered. Productive Simpson clonality was computed per sample as the square root of Simpson's diversity index over productive rearrangements. As stored in TCRdb, this immuneACCESS dataset retains in-frame rearrangements with V and J assigned. A fraction of the clones does not appear; measured against another copy, unresolved V genes explain less than half of the discrepancy, and the remainder lacks a known reason. The V and J calls and clone size are taken from that table; D and trimming were inferred from the DNA. This sample comprises about 400,000 clones, nearly 90% of them detected only once. The ten largest clones take up 1.5% to 2% of the sample.

In the prospective study, participants were 18 to 89 years old, resided in 24 geographic areas of the United States, and were enrolled through a virtual design. Cohort assignment in the prospective study relied on participant-reported clinical history from a screening survey and a study questionnaire. Recovered participants in ImmuneRACE Cohort 3 were defined by two consecutive negative NP/OP PCR tests, clearance by a healthcare professional, or resolution of symptoms. In the prospective study, mobile phlebotomists collected whole blood, serum and a nasopharyngeal or oropharyngeal swab from each participant. Additional blood draws and questionnaires over an approximately two-month period could optionally be provided by prospective study participants. Prospective study blood samples were shipped either frozen or at room temperature before DNA extraction. Taken from the germline V gene (reference sequence), the CDR1 and CDR2 loops are LNHDA and SQIVND. Compared with germline, V lacks 11 bases and J lacks 8 bases; bases without a gene match: 8. Spanning cysteine to phenylalanine, the CDR3 consists of 13 amino acids. The read is trimmed to its CDR3 DNA, 39 bases read in frame from base 1.

In regard to this clone: Its target antigen remains unknown. Base qualities are not provided; no much larger clone lies one nucleotide away.

The chain couples TRBV19 to TRBJ2-1, with 11 bases in between that match TRBD2. The material sequenced was PBMCs or T cells enriched from blood (not recorded which). The source of this sequence is a woman aged 25-40 years who had recovered from COVID-19. The DNA sequence reads TGTGCCTCTAGCGGGAGGTCCACTGATGAGCAGTTCTTC. It specifies CASSGRSTDEQFF.